This TCR beta chain came from a study of T cell clonality in common variable immunodeficiency. This clone was observed many times. The antigen remains undetermined. TCRdb keeps only in-frame clones here, not all; method: immunoSEQ multiplex PCR. In total the sample includes about 33,000 clones, none of them seen once. Study results and limitations: Compared with controls, CVID subjects had fewer shared TCRbeta clones. TCRbeta clonality was increased in CVID versus healthy controls.

Blood samples were heparinized, about 5 to 9 ml per donor. Material: peripheral blood mononuclear cells. The TCR comes from a person aged 18 to 70 in good health.

CDR3 DNA, as far as it was read: TGTGCCAGCAGTGAAGGTCCGGGCAGGGGGAGGAAAAGCAATCAGCCC. Its translation: CASSEGPGRGRKSNQP. The whole CDR3 protein reads CASSEGPGRGRKSNQPQHF. The rearrangement links TRBV2 to TRBJ1-5; 7 bases are a match to TRBD1. The read finishes 3 residues shy of the CDR3 end, and the germline J gene is used to complete it. Looked up from germline, CDR1 is SNHLY and CDR2 is FYNNEI. V dropped 1 base and J dropped 1; count of bases not matched to a gene: 13. The length of the CDR3 is 19 residues.